These T cell receptor beta chains were read from a single sample in a study of T cell responses to AZD1222 COVID-19 vaccine. Profiling relied on immunoSEQ multiplex PCR, and the TCRdb table lists in-frame clones only, not all of them. This sample has roughly 100,000 clones, with about 93% found just once. The sample here was peripheral blood, taken on day 0 of AZD1222 vaccination. These receptors all come from an adult in good health. Each CDR3 is given with its conserved first and last residue. D genes are given only for firm matches. Only part of the rows carry a size: once, few, many, or a class if the clone is expanded.

TRBJ1-3 TRBV5-1 TRBD1 - CASSLADRGGNTIYF TGCGCCAGCAGCTTGGCGGACAGGGGTGGAAACACCATATATTTT
TRBJ2-3 TRBV2 - - CASSTGGAGDTQYF TGTGCCAGCAGTACTGGGGGGGCCGGTGATACGCAGTATTTT
TRBJ1-6 TRBV15 TRBD1 - CATSRDYRGGSPLHF TGTGCCACCAGCAGAGACTACAGGGGAGGGTCACCCCTCCACTTT
TRBJ1-4 TRBV18 - - CASSPPGLTGEKLFF TGTGCCAGCTCACCCCCGGGCCTTACCGGTGAAAAACTGTTTTTT
TRBJ2-7 TRBV7-9 - - CASSLVGPRLQYF TGTGCCAGCAGCTTAGTTGGTCCGCGACTTCAGTACTTC
TRBJ1-3 TRBV3-1/TRBV3-2 - - CASSMVGNTIYF TGTGCCAGCAGCATGGTTGGAAACACCATATATTTT
TRBJ2-5 TRBV2 TRBD1 - CASSVGQGETQYF TGTGCCAGCAGTGTTGGACAGGGGGAGACCCAGTACTTC
TRBJ1-3 TRBV19 - - CASSTRDRISGNTIYF TGTGCCAGTAGTACCCGGGACCGCATCTCTGGAAACACCATATATTTT
TRBJ2-6 TRBV6-2/TRBV6-3 - - CASSYSWAAGANVLTF TGTGCCAGCAGTTACTCGTGGGCTGCTGGGGCCAACGTCCTGACTTTC
TRBJ2-2 TRBV7-9 TRBD1 - CASSWQGAIGELFF TGTGCCAGCAGCTGGCAGGGGGCAATCGGGGAGCTGTTTTTT
TRBJ2-5 TRBV7-2 - - CASSPGGGSETQYF TGTGCCAGCAGCCCAGGCGGGGGCAGTGAGACCCAGTACTTC
TRBJ1-1 TRBV6-1 - - CASSVEGGRGNTEAFF TGTGCCAGCAGTGTAGAGGGCGGACGGGGTAACACTGAAGCTTTCTTT
TRBJ1-1 TRBV4-1 - once CASSQGGRGTEAFF TGCGCCAGCAGCCAAGGAGGGAGGGGCACTGAAGCTTTCTTT
TRBJ2-7 TRBV7-2 - once CASSLGFGGYEQYF TGTGCCAGCAGCTTAGGGTTTGGTGGGTACGAGCAGTACTTC
TRBJ2-2 TRBV14 - - CASSPLPLAAYTGELFF TGTGCCAGCAGCCCCCTTCCCTTAGCCGCGTACACCGGGGAGCTGTTTTTT
TRBJ2-7 TRBV27 - - CASSSTYEQYF TGTGCCAGCAGTAGCACCTACGAGCAGTACTTC
TRBJ2-5 TRBV19 - once CASSPPQDKETQYF TGTGCCAGTAGTCCCCCACAGGATAAAGAGACCCAGTACTTC